This record covers a single T cell receptor (beta chain). This specimen belongs to a study of Ad26.COV2.S vaccination and SARS-CoV-2 variants. TCRdb's copy holds only in-frame clones and misses some; the assay was immunoSEQ multiplex PCR. The sample contains around 250,000 clones, around 87% of which appear only once. Treatment defined: 15 to 20 received Ad26.COV2.S at low or high dose, single or two shots; about 5 received placebo; per-sample allocation not given. Specimen acquisition occurred on day 63 following the initial vaccine or placebo injection. Wuhan-strain spike was delivered by a replication-incompetent Ad26 vector. CDR3 length: 16 amino acids. Unmatched junction bases numbered 8, after V lost 1 base and J lost 9 bases. Germline-derived CDR1 and CDR2 are LGHDT and YNNKEL (reference sequence).

The chain has TRBV3-1 (or the pseudogene TRBV3-2) and TRBJ1-4; 10 bases agree with TRBD1. The sequences come from peripheral blood, collected in a trial of Ad26.COV2.S vaccine versus placebo. The sequence derives from a person between 18 and 59 years old who received the Ad26.COV2.S COVID-19 vaccine or a placebo. The DNA for the CDR3 is TGTGCCAGCAGCCAAGCCGGGACAGGGGCCGGCCAAAAACTGTTTTTT. Protein: CASSQAGTGAGQKLFF.